The rows below give T cell receptor beta chains drawn from one sample of a study of cytotoxic CD8 clonotypes in ibrutinib-treated CLL. The method was immunoSEQ multiplex PCR; TCRdb's version includes in-frame clones alone and lacks a portion of them. The table has about 140,000 clones, approximately 90% seen once. The material sequenced was PBMCs, taken after 12 months of ibrutinib treatment. These receptors were taken from a human donor with chronic lymphocytic leukemia. Each CDR3 is given with its conserved first and last residue. Each record gives: J gene, D gene, clone size, V gene, CDR3 protein, CDR3 DNA. D genes are given only for firm matches. Size is stated for part of the rows, as once, few or many counts, or as a class when the clone is expanded.

>TRBJ2-5|.|.|TRBV2
CASSGYNGETQYF
TGTGCCAGCAGTGGTTACAATGGGGAGACCCAGTACTTC
>TRBJ2-1|TRBD2|.|TRBV7-7
CASSLIAGGVVLNEQFF
TGTGCTAGCAGCCTGATAGCGGGAGGAGTTGTTTTGAATGAGCAGTTCTTC
>TRBJ2-1|.|.|TRBV11-3
CASSLIEDEQFF
TGTGCCAGCAGCCTAATCGAGGATGAGCAGTTCTTC
>TRBJ2-3|TRBD1|few|TRBV6-5
CASSYGQGVTDTQYF
TGTGCCAGCAGCTATGGACAGGGGGTTACAGATACGCAGTATTTT
>TRBJ1-5|TRBD1|.|TRBV10-3
CAISDSRTGGPNQPQHF
TGTGCCATCAGTGACTCCAGGACAGGGGGACCCAATCAGCCCCAGCATTTT
>TRBJ2-5|TRBD1|.|TRBV6-1
CASMGTEETQYF
TGTGCCAGCATGGGGACAGAAGAGACCCAGTACTTC
>TRBJ1-4|.|.|TRBV28
CASSFRLLGEKLFF
TGTGCCAGCAGTTTTAGGCTATTGGGAGAAAAACTGTTTTTT
>TRBJ2-2|.|.|TRBV4-1
CASSQVAEGTGELFF
TGCGCCAGCAGCCAAGTAGCGGAGGGCACCGGGGAGCTGTTTTTT
>TRBJ1-2|.|once|TRBV15
CATSRAGDDRWTF
TGTGCCACCAGCAGAGCTGGGGACGACAGATGGACCTTC
>TRBJ2-7|TRBD1|.|TRBV11-3
CASSATGAPYEQYF
TGTGCCAGCAGCGCCACAGGGGCCCCCTACGAGCAGTACTTC
>TRBJ1-1|.|.|TRBV5-6
CATEFDRYTEAFF
TGTGCCACCGAATTTGACAGGTACACTGAAGCTTTCTTT
>TRBJ2-7|.|.|TRBV7-9
CASSPKRQDDEQYF
TGTGCCAGCAGCCCCAAGCGACAGGACGACGAGCAGTACTTC
>TRBJ2-1|.|.|TRBV25-1
CASSRYPKGHSNEQFF
TGTGCCAGCAGTCGTTACCCAAAAGGGCATAGCAATGAGCAGTTCTTC
>TRBJ2-7|.|.|TRBV20-1
CSTTQRNEQYF
TGCAGTACTACCCAGAGGAACGAGCAGTACTTC
>TRBJ1-5|.|few|TRBV29-1
CSVGDNRQPQHF
TGCAGCGTTGGGGACAATAGGCAGCCCCAGCATTTT
>TRBJ2-5|.|.|TRBV6-1
CASTFLPPETQYF
TGTGCCAGCACTTTTCTCCCACCGGAGACCCAGTACTTC
>TRBJ2-5|TRBD1|.|TRBV15
CATSRDKAWTGPQETQYF
TGTGCCACCAGCAGAGATAAGGCTTGGACAGGGCCCCAAGAGACCCAGTACTTC
>TRBJ1-1|.|.|TRBV18
CASSPREGEAFF
TGTGCCAGCTCACCCCGGGAAGGGGAAGCTTTCTTT
>TRBJ2-1|TRBD1|.|TRBV11-2
CASRMTGASSYNEQFF
TGTGCCAGCAGAATGACAGGGGCGAGCTCCTACAATGAGCAGTTCTTC
>TRBJ2-1|TRBD2|.|TRBV6-6
CASKKREAYNEQFF
TGTGCCAGCAAAAAGCGGGAGGCCTACAATGAGCAGTTCTTC
>TRBJ1-5|.|.|TRBV6-6
CASSFAPEPNQPQHF
TGTGCCAGCAGTTTCGCCCCGGAACCCAATCAGCCCCAGCATTTT
>TRBJ1-5|.|few|TRBV28
CATGQAAGGQPQHF
TGTGCCACGGGTCAGGCGGCGGGAGGTCAGCCCCAGCATTTT
>TRBJ2-7|.|.|TRBV11-3
CASSFGRAGEQYF
TGTGCCAGCAGCTTTGGACGGGCGGGCGAGCAGTACTTC
>TRBJ1-3|.|.|TRBV6-5
CASSYGDTGNTIYF
TGTGCCAGCAGTTATGGAGATACTGGAAACACCATATATTTT